This T cell receptor (beta chain) appears in the sequencing data of a study of T-cell reconstitution after alpha-beta-depleted transplantation in children. This clonotype was found a few times. The V gene lost 3 bases and the J gene lost 1 base, with 10 bases spanning the gap. This CDR3 has 15 amino acids. Germline V gives CDR1 SGHDT, CDR2 YYEEEE. A TCRbeta library incorporating unique molecular identifiers was prepared. MiXCR was run by TCRdb on the PCR reads, yielding one entry per CDR3 protein. Of 450,000 to 500,000 distinct CDR3 sequences listed, approximately 13% are singletons. The chain couples TRBV5-6 to TRBJ2-2, with D uncertain. The source was PBMCs from the stem cell graft donor, collected from the stem cell graft. The TCR originated in a human donor who donated a stem cell graft to a child with combined immunodeficiency. The DNA for the CDR3 is TGTGCCAGCAGCTCTGGGGTCGTGAACACCGGGGAGCTGTTTTTT. It codes for CASSSGVVNTGELFF.